Presented here are 8 T cell receptor beta chains from one specimen sequenced in a study of STAT3 mutations in large granular lymphocyte leukemia (dated by TCRdb to the late 2010s). Results the study describes overall, beyond this receptor: Every T-LGLL patient showed at least one immunodominant TCRbeta clonotype, and about half showed multiple immunodominant subclonotypes.

These TCRs are of unknown antigen specificity. The library was obtained by the immunoSEQ multiplex PCR assay. Not all clones reach the TCRdb copy of this immuneACCESS table, which keeps in-frame sequences only. Checked studies attribute under half of the gap to unresolved V genes and leave the rest unexplained. The sample contains about 34,000 clones, roughly 86% of them found a single time. Of the sample, roughly an eighth is held by the ten largest clones. Material: peripheral blood mononuclear cells. The source is a man aged 60 to 69 with T-cell large granular lymphocyte leukemia. Some clones in this sample may be carry-over from other donors' samples. The age is the age at diagnosis.

This chain joins TRBV7-9 and TRBJ1-1, with D possibly TRBD1 on 6 matching bases. Per the germline V gene, CDR1 is SEHNR and CDR2 is FQNEAQ (reference sequence). The germline V and J ends were trimmed by 1 base and 5 bases, with 14 bases remaining between them. This CDR3 is built from 15 residues. CDR3 residues: CASSLDRQGRTEAFF. As DNA, the CDR3 is TGTGCCAGCAGCTTAGATCGGCAGGGGCGGACTGAAGCTTTCTTT.

This chain joins TRBV18 and TRBJ2-3; the D gene is possibly TRBD2 (6 bases). Germline loops: CDR1 KGHSH, CDR2 LQKENI. V was cut by 11 bases and J by 5 bases, with 17 bases left in between. The CDR3 extends over 13 amino acids. In nucleotides, the CDR3 is TGTGCCGCCGCCGGGGAGGCGGGAGATACGCAGTATTTT. It translates to CAAAGEAGDTQYF.

The V gene is TRBV18, the J gene TRBJ1-5; D is uncertain. V lost 2 bases to trimming and J lost 5 bases, with 10 bases between them. The CDR3 runs to 14 residues. The germline CDR1 and CDR2 sequences are KGHSH and LQKENI. CDR3 protein: CASSPTPMDQPQHF. DNA for the CDR3: TGTGCCAGCTCACCAACCCCTATGGATCAGCCCCAGCATTTT.

This sequence joins TRBV5-1 and TRBJ2-5; possibly TRBD1 or TRBD2 for D (5 bases each). Germline V lookup: CDR1 SGHRS, CDR2 YFSETQ. The ends were cut back, 4 bases at V and 1 base at J, with 14 bases in the middle. The CDR3 sequence is 15 residues long. This CDR3 reads CASSVLRGPQETQYF. The DNA of the CDR3 is TGCGCCAGCAGCGTTTTACGGGGACCCCAAGAGACCCAGTACTTC.

This clone was detected once. The chain links TRBV5-1 to TRBJ1-1; the D is unclear. Germline V CDR1 and CDR2: SGHRS, YFSETQ. CDR3 size: 13 residues. The V and J ends lost 4 bases and 4 bases respectively, with 11 bases between them. CDR3 sequence reads: CASSQNEGTEAFF. Written as DNA, the CDR3 is TGCGCCAGCAGCCAGAACGAGGGCACTGAAGCTTTCTTT.

This chain connects TRBV7-2 to TRBJ2-7; TRBD1 might be the D (7 bases). This CDR3 region has 11 residues. From germline, CDR1 is SGHTA and CDR2 FQGNSA. V lost 4 bases and J 7 bases, leaving 8 bases between the germline ends. In DNA, the CDR3 is TGTGCCAGCAGCTCAGGGGGGGAGCAGTACTTC. This sequence encodes CASSSGGEQYF.

This clone was detected only a few times. The CDR3 is CASSFGANEKLFF. In nucleotides, the CDR3 is TGCGCCAGCAGCTTTGGTGCTAATGAAAAACTGTTTTTT. The chain carries TRBV5-1 and TRBJ1-4, with D hard to call. Per the germline V gene, CDR1 is SGHRS and CDR2 is YFSETQ. CDR3 length equals 13 residues. V lost 2 bases and J lost 3, with 5 bases in between.

The chain links TRBV5-6 to TRBJ2-5; D uncertain. With 0 bases removed from V and 5 bases from J, the gap between germline ends came to 2 bases. From germline, CDR1 is SGHDT and CDR2 YYEEEE. There are 11 residues in the CDR3. In nucleotides, the CDR3 is TGTGCCAGCAGCTTGGCGGAGACCCAGTACTTC. Translated: CASSLAETQYF.